The present T cell receptor (beta chain) was sequenced within a study of cytomegalovirus exposure and HLA in healthy donors. Study summary: Prior work identified 95 million to 120 million unique TCR beta sequences in approximately 180 million T cells. Of all 400 or so donors who were genotyped, roughly 85% belonged to the Caucasian-associated ancestry cluster.

The PCR employed 60 Vbeta primers together with 13 Jbeta primers. Here immunoSEQ multiplex PCR was the method, and the copy in TCRdb shows in-frame clones only, minus some. The sample records some 40,000 clones, roughly three quarters being singletons. As for this clone: Its antigen is undetermined.

From germline, CDR1 is SGHNT and CDR2 YENEEA. This CDR3 has 16 amino acids. J lost 1 base, V lost 4 bases, and 5 bases had no gene match. Study outcomes and limitations: Later analysis demonstrated an association between a missense DCLRE1C variant and TCR beta V- and J-gene trimming. Cytomegalovirus association was assigned to approximately 180 TCR beta chains.

The chain links TRBV11-3 to TRBJ2-3; TRBD2 matches 10 bases. The receptor was isolated from a man aged 40-55 years in good health and CMV-seronegative. Sequenced input: PBMCs. This CDR3 reads CASSSGTSVGTDTQYF. CDR3 nucleotides: TGTGCCAGCAGCTCTGGGACTAGCGTTGGCACAGATACGCAGTATTTT.